What follows describes a single TCR beta chain. The antigen is undetermined. This CDR3 comprises 16 residues. The V end lost 2 bases, the J end lost 0 bases, and 11 bases lay between the germline ends. Germline V gene sequence: CDR1 KGHSH, CDR2 LQKENI. This entry comes from a study of T-cell reconstitution after alpha-beta-depleted transplantation in children. Study results and caveats: Reported findings indicate that, about two months after transplant, alpha-beta T cells came from several hundred expanded clones, which were derived from non-depleted graft cells. Day-60 TCRbeta diversity that was high in some patients was derived from surviving recipient T cells and thymic progenitors. Newly produced T cells mostly accounted for T-cell counts and diversity one year post-transplant.

A library of TCRbeta sequences, prepared with unique molecular identifiers, was generated. MiXCR, run by TCRdb on the PCR reads, gives a single entry per CDR3 protein. The table has about 16,000 distinct CDR3 sequences, about 8% seen once. The sequence derives from a boy in the first two years of life who had a stem cell transplant for Wiskott-Aldrich syndrome, so the T cells may come from the graft donor. The J gene is TRBJ1-3, the V gene TRBV18; no clear D gene. The specimen comprised PBMCs, mostly from graft donor cells, sampled 60 days after TCRalphabeta/CD19-depleted stem cell transplant. The chain's CDR3 is CASSPGGRVSGNTIYF. The CDR3 region has the DNA TGTGCCAGCTCACCAGGAGGTCGGGTCTCTGGAAACACCATATATTTT.